The 19 T cell receptor beta chains presented below share a single source sample, sequenced in a study of CXCR3-negative and CXCR3-positive naive CD8 T cells. General study points: The TRB CDR3s that CXCR3-positive naive cells carried were more hydrophobic than those of CXCR3-negative naive cells.

Antigen specificity for these receptors is unknown. Preparation of TRB cDNA libraries relied on 5' RACE carrying UMI labels. With the 5' RACE reads reprocessed, TCRdb shows one record per CDR3 protein and no DNA. Listed are about 110,000 distinct CDR3 sequences; more than 0.3% falls within the top ten. The specimen was naive CXCR3+ CD8+ T cells from blood. Subset of the sample: CD45RO-CCR7+CD27+CD95- naive CD8+ T cells expressing CXCR3 (TNR3+). The source is a human donor in good health. Some clones in this sample may be carry-over from other donors' samples.

This chain connects TRBV30 to TRBJ2-1; TCRdb reports TRBD2, a call that lacks DNA to check it against. Germline values: CDR1 GTSNPN, CDR2 SVGIG (reference sequence). This CDR3 has 14 residues. The CDR3 protein is CAWMVAGPYNEQFF.

CDR3 region: CASSPGAGEQYF. The V and J genes are TRBV5-1 and TRBJ2-7; there is no DNA to check the TCRdb D call of TRBD1. CDR1 SGHRS and CDR2 YFSETQ come from the germline V gene. The CDR3 spans 12 residues.

V and J are TRBV29-1 and TRBJ2-1; TCRdb calls TRBD1, which cannot be checked without DNA. Germline lookup yields CDR1 SQVTM and CDR2 ANQGSEA. This CDR3 contains 16 residues. CDR3 sequence reads: CSVEDSRTRAYNEQFF.

The rearrangement uses TRBV6-6 and TRBJ1-2; TCRdb calls TRBD1, which cannot be checked without DNA. The CDR3 has 15 amino acids. Germline V gene data show CDR1 as MNHNY and CDR2 as SVGAGI (reference sequence). CDR3 region: CASSYAGQWDGGYTF.

The rearrangement uses TRBV4-1 and TRBJ2-1; TCRdb lists TRBD2, though no DNA is available to test this call. This CDR3 has 15 amino acids. Per the germline V gene, CDR1 is MGHRA and CDR2 is YSYEKL. CDR3 loop: CASSHLPLSDNEQFF.

The chain employs TRBV3-1 and TRBJ2-7; TCRdb designates TRBD1, a call that cannot be tested without DNA. This CDR3 region has 15 residues. CDR1 LGHDT and CDR2 YNNKEL come from the germline V gene (reference sequence). The CDR3 protein is CASRILGGQTPSAYF.

The CDR3 reads CATGEGGPKDTQYF. V is TRBV24-1 and J is TRBJ2-3; TCRdb reports TRBD1, a call that lacks DNA to check it against. The CDR3 sequence is 14 residues long. Per the germline V gene, CDR1 is KGHDR and CDR2 is SFDVKD.

The V and J genes are TRBV4-2 and TRBJ2-7; TCRdb's assignment of TRBD1 cannot be checked, as there is no DNA. Looked up from germline, CDR1 is LGHNA and CDR2 is YNFKEQ. This CDR3 region has 15 residues. This CDR3 is CASSRRGHDYYEQYF.

The CDR3 is CASTSTPSSGTYEQYF. The genes are TRBV6-2 or TRBV6-3 and TRBJ2-7; the TCRdb call, TRBD2, lacks DNA for checking. The CDR3 has 16 residues. Germline CDR1 reads MNHEY; CDR2 reads SVGEGT.

J is TRBJ2-7 and V is TRBV27; TCRdb names TRBD2, which stays unverified in the absence of DNA. CDR3 length: 14 amino acids. The germline V gene encodes CDR1 MNHEY and CDR2 SMNVEV (reference sequence). CDR3 loop: CASSFGGAPHEQYF.

The CDR3 region is CASSVGGASYNEQFF. V gene TRBV9 combines with J gene TRBJ2-1; TCRdb's assignment of TRBD1 cannot be checked, as there is no DNA. CDR1 is SGDLS, CDR2 YYNGEE, per germline. The CDR3 runs 15 residues.

The chain is built from TRBV4-1 and TRBJ1-1; TCRdb reports TRBD1, a call that lacks DNA to check it against. There are 14 residues in the CDR3. Germline values: CDR1 MGHRA, CDR2 YSYEKL. CDR3: CASSQEPGAAEAFF.

The chain links TRBV29-1 to TRBJ2-7. Germline assignment: CDR1 SQVTM and CDR2 ANQGSEA. This CDR3 is built from 13 residues. This chain's CDR3 is CSVEGGSFYEQYF.

The rearrangement joins TRBV7-6 to TRBJ2-3. The CDR3 length is 13 residues. Germline CDR1 and CDR2: SGHVS and FNYEAQ. CDR3 region: CASSSPSTDTQYF.

The V gene is TRBV29-1, the J gene TRBJ2-1; TCRdb's assignment of TRBD1 cannot be checked, as there is no DNA. Germline assignment: CDR1 SQVTM and CDR2 ANQGSEA. The CDR3 loop spans 14 amino acids. CDR3 sequence: CSLTGTGGYNEQFF.

V gene TRBV5-5 combines with J gene TRBJ2-7; TCRdb calls TRBD2, which cannot be checked without DNA. The CDR3 has 14 residues. CDR1 and CDR2 from the germline V gene are SGHKS and YYEKEE (reference sequence). The chain's CDR3 is CASSPWRGSYEQYF. Drawing the rest from reference TRBV5-5 and TRBJ2-7, the complete variable domain is DAGVTQSPTHLIKTRGQQVTLRCSPISGHKSVSWYQQVLGQGPQFIFQYYEKEERGRGNFPDRFSARQFPNYSSELNVNALLLGDSALYLCASSPWRGSYEQYFGPGTRLTVT.

J is TRBJ2-7 and V is TRBV13; TCRdb lists TRBD1, though no DNA is available to test this call. The CDR3 runs 14 residues. The germline V gene has CDR1 PRHDT and CDR2 FYEKMQ (reference sequence). The CDR3 protein is CASSFVGASYEQYF.

The gene calls are TRBV30 and TRBJ2-1; TCRdb designates TRBD2, a call that cannot be tested without DNA. Germline V gene data show CDR1 as GTSNPN and CDR2 as SVGIG (reference sequence). The CDR3 has 12 residues. CDR3 region: CAWSVSAGEQFF.

The V and J genes are TRBV5-1 and TRBJ2-1; TCRdb's D call, TRBD1, is unchecked because there is no DNA. The CDR3 totals 15 residues. The germline CDR1 and CDR2 sequences are SGHRS and YFSETQ. The CDR3 sequence is CASSLFAGDYNEQFF.